This is a list of T cell receptor beta chains from one sample in a study of T cells in Graves' hyperthyroidism and ophthalmopathy. TCRdb analysed the multiplex PCR reads with MiXCR anew, one entry per CDR3 protein. The table has about 400,000 distinct CDR3 sequences, around 13% seen once. Sequenced material: blood. Receptors were obtained from a woman under 40 with Graves' ophthalmopathy. Both conserved end residues are part of each CDR3. The D gene is left open where the match is weak. Clone size is not always given. Where it is, it says once, few, many or a class for expanded clones.

v_gene	j_gene	d_gene	len	abundance	CDR3aa	CDR3nt
TRBV6-2/TRBV6-3	TRBJ1-2	TRBD1	15	NA	CASSDRTGVDYGYTF	TGTGCCAGCAGTGACCGGACAGGGGTGGACTATGGCTACACCTTC
TRBV3-1	TRBJ1-1	NA	15	many	CASSHRQGRNTEAFF	TGTGCCAGCAGCCACCGCCAGGGGCGGAACACTGAAGCTTTCTTT
TRBV15	TRBJ1-5	NA	15	many	CATSNRGPGIVAQHF	TGTGCCACCAGCAACCGGGGGCCCGGGATTGTTGCCCAGCATTTT
TRBV4-2	TRBJ1-1	NA	15	many	CASSQDPERDTEAFF	TGTGCCAGCAGCCAAGATCCGGAACGGGACACTGAAGCTTTCTTT
TRBV29-1	TRBJ1-1	NA	11	many	CSVEGSTEAFF	TGCAGCGTTGAAGGCAGCACTGAAGCTTTCTTT
TRBV6-1	TRBJ2-1	TRBD2	15	many	CASRDSGGGNNEQFF	TGTGCCAGCAGAGATAGCGGGGGAGGGAACAATGAGCAGTTCTTC
TRBV7-9	TRBJ2-7	NA	15	many	CASSLRQGLPYEQYF	TGTGCCAGCAGCTTAAGGCAGGGTTTGCCCTACGAGCAGTACTTC
TRBV18	TRBJ1-1	NA	14	many	CASSPSYGNTEAFF	TGTGCCAGCTCACCATCTTACGGGAACACTGAAGCTTTCTTT
TRBV7-2	TRBJ2-7	NA	12	many	CASSPLGYEQYF	TGTGCCAGCAGCCCTTTAGGCTACGAGCAGTACTTC
TRBV2	TRBJ2-1	NA	14	many	CASSDEVLYNEQFF	TGTGCCAGCAGTGATGAGGTCCTATACAATGAGCAGTTCTTC
TRBV11-2	TRBJ1-1	TRBD1	17	many	CASRRGTGGRSNTEAFF	TGTGCCAGCAGACGAGGTACAGGGGGACGAAGTAACACTGAAGCTTTCTTT